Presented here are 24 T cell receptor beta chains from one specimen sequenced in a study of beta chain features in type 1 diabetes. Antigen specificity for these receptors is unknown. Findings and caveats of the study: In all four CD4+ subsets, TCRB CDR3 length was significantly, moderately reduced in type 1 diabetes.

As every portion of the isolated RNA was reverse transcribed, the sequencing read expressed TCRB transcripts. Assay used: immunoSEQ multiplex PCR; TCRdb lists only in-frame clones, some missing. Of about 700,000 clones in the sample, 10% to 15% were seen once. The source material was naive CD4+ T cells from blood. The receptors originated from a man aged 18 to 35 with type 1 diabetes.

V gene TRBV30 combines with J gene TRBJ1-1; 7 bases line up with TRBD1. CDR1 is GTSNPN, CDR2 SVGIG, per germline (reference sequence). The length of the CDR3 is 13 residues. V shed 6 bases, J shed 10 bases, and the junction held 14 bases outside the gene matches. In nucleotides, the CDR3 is TGTGCCTGCTCACAGGGGCCCCAAGGGAGAGCTTTCTTT. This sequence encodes CACSQGPQGRAFF.

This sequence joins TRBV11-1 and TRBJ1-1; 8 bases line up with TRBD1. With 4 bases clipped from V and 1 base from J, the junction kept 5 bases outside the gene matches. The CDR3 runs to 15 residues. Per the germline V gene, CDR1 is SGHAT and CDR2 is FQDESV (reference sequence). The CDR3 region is CASSSFGQGNTEAFF. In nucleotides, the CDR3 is TGTGCCAGCAGCTCTTTCGGACAGGGGAACACTGAAGCTTTCTTT.

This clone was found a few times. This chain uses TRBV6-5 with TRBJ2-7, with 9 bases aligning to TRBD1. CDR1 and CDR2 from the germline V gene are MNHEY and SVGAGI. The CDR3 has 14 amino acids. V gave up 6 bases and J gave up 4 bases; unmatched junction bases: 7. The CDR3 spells CASRAGTGTYEQYF. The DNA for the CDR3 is TGTGCCAGCAGGGCCGGGACAGGGACGTACGAGCAGTACTTC.

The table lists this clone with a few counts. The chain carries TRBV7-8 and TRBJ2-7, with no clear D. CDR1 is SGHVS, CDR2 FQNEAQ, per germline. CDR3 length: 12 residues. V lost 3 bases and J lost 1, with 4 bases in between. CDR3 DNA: TGTGCCAGCAGCTTCGAATCCTACGAGCAGTACTTC. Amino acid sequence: CASSFESYEQYF. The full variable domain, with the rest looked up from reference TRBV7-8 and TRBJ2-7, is GAGVSQSPRYKVAKRGQDVALRCDPISGHVSLFWYQQALGQGPEFLTYFQNEAQLDKSGLPSDRFFAERPEGSVSTLKIQRTQQEDSAVYLCASSFESYEQYFGPGTRLTVT.

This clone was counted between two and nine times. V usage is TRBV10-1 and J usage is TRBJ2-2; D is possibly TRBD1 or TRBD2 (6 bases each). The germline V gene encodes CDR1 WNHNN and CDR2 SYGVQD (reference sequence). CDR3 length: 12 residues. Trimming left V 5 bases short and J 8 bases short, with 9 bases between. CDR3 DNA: TGCGCCAGCAGTACGGGGGCTGGGGAGCTGTTTTTT. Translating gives CASSTGAGELFF.

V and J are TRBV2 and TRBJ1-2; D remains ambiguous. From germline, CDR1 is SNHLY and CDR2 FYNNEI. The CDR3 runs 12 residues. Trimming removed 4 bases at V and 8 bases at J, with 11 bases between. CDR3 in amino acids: CASSGEGRGYTF. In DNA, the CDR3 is TGTGCCAGCAGTGGAGAGGGCCGAGGCTACACCTTC.

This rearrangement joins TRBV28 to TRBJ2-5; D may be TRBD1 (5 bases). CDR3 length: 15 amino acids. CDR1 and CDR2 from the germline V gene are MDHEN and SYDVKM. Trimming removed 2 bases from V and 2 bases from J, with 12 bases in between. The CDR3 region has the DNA TGTGCCAGCAGTTTAGAAGGCAGGGCGCAAGAGACCCAGTACTTC. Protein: CASSLEGRAQETQYF. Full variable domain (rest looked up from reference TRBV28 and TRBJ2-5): DVKVTQSSRYLVKRTGEKVFLECVQDMDHENMFWYRQDPGLGLRLIYFSYDVKMKEKGDIPEGYSVSREKKERFSLILESASTNQTSMYLCASSLEGRAQETQYFGPGTRLLVL.

The CDR3 DNA is TGTGCCAGCAGCACCCGGACAGGGGACGGGAGCACAGATACGCAGTATTTT. Encoded protein: CASSTRTGDGSTDTQYF. The rearrangement links TRBV7-2 to TRBJ2-3; 9 bases are shared with TRBD1. With 5 bases clipped from V and 0 bases from J, the junction kept 9 bases outside the gene matches. The CDR3 length is 17 residues. The germline V gene has CDR1 SGHTA and CDR2 FQGNSA.

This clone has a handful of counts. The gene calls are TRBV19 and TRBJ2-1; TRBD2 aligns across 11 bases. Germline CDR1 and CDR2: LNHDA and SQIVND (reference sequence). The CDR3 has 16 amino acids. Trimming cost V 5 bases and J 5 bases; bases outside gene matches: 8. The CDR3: CASSFSGTSGHNEQFF. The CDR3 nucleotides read TGTGCCAGTAGTTTTTCCGGGACTAGCGGACACAATGAGCAGTTCTTC.

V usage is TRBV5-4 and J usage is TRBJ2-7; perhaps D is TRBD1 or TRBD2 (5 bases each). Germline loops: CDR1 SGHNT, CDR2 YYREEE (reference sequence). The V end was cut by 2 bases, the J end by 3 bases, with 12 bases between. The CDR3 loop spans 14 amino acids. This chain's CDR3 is CASSFDMGVYEQYF. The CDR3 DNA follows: TGTGCCAGCAGCTTCGACATGGGGGTCTACGAGCAGTACTTC.

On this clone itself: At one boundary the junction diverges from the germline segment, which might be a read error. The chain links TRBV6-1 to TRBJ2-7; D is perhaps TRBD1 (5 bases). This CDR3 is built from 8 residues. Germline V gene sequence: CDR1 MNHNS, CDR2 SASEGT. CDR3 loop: CAVAQQDF. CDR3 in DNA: TGTGCCGTAGCCCAACAGGACTTC.

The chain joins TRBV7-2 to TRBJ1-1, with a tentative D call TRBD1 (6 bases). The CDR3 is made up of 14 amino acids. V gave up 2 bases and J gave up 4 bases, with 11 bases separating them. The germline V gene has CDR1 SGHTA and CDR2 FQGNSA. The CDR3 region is CASSLTAGATEAFF. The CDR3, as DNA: TGTGCCAGCAGCTTAACTGCAGGGGCCACTGAAGCTTTCTTT.

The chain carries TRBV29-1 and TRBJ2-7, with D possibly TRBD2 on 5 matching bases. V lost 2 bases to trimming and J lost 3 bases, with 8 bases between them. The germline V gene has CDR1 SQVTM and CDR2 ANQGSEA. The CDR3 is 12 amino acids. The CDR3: CSVERGGYEQYF. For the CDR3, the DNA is TGCAGCGTTGAACGCGGAGGCTACGAGCAGTACTTC.

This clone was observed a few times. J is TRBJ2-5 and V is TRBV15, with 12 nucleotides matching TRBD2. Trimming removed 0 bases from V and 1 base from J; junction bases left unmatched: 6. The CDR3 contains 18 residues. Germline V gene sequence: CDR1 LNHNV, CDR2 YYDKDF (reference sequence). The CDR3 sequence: CATSRDMASGGAQETQYF. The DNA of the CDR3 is TGTGCCACCAGCAGAGATATGGCTAGCGGGGGGGCCCAAGAGACCCAGTACTTC.

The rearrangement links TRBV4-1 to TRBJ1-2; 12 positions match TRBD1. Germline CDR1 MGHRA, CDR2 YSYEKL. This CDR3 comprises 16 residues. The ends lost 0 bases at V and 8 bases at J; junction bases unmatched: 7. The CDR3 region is CASSQEGTGGRRGYTF. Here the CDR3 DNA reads TGCGCCAGCAGCCAAGAGGGGACAGGGGGCAGAAGGGGCTACACCTTC.

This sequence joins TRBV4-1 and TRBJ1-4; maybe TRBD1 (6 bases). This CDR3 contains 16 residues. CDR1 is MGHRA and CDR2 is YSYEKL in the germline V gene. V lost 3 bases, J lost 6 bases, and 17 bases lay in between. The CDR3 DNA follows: TGCGCCAGCAGCCAGGCGGGGGGCAGCGGGGATGAAAAACTGTTTTTT. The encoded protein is CASSQAGGSGDEKLFF.

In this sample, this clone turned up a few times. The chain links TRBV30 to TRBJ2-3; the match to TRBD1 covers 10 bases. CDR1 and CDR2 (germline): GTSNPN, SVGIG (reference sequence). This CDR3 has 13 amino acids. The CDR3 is CASRGQGTDTQYF. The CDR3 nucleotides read TGTGCGTCAAGGGGACAGGGGACAGATACGCAGTATTTT.

The CDR3 DNA follows: TGTGCCAGCAGCCCCCGCGTGAGGGATAGCACTGAAGCTTTCTTT. It encodes CASSPRVRDSTEAFF. The gene calls are TRBV7-9 and TRBJ1-1; unclear D gene. The CDR3 is 15 amino acids. The germline V and J ends were trimmed by 5 bases and 4 bases, with 17 bases remaining between them. Per germline, CDR1 SEHNR and CDR2 FQNEAQ (reference sequence).

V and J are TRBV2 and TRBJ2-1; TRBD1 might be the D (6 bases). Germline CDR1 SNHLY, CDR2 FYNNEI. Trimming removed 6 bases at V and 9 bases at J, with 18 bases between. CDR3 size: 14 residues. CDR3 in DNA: TGTGCCAGCAGGGGGTTTGTATCACAGGGTGAGCAGTTCTTC. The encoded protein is CASRGFVSQGEQFF.

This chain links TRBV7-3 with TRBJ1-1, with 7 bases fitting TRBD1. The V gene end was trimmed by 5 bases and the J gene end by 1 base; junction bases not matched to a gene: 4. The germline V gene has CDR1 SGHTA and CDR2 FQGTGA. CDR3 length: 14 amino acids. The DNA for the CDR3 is TGTGCCAGCAGCCTACAGGGGCAGAACACTGAAGCTTTCTTT. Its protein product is CASSLQGQNTEAFF.

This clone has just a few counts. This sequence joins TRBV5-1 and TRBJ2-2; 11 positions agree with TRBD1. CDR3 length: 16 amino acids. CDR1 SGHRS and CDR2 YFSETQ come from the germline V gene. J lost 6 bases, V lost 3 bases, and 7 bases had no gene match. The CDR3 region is CASSSSGTGGPGELFF. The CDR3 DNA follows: TGCGCCAGCAGCTCCTCCGGGACAGGGGGTCCCGGGGAGCTGTTTTTT.

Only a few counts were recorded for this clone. The CDR3 here is CASAQGLGQPQHF. The DNA for the CDR3 is TGTGCCAGCGCACAGGGTCTAGGTCAGCCCCAGCATTTT. The V and J genes are TRBV27 and TRBJ1-5; D is perhaps TRBD1 (6 bases). With 8 bases removed from V and 6 bases from J, the gap between germline ends came to 14 bases. This CDR3 region has 13 residues. CDR1 is MNHEY and CDR2 is SMNVEV in the germline V gene (reference sequence).

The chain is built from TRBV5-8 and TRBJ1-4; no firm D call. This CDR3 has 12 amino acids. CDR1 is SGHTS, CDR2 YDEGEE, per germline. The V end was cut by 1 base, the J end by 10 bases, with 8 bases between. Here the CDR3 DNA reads TGTGCCAGCAGCTTGTTGACCGGAAAACTGTTTTTT. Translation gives CASSLLTGKLFF.

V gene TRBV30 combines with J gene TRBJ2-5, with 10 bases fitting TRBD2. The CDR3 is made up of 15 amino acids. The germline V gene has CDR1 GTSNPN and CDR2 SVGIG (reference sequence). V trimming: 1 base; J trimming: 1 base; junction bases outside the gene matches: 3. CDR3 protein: CAWSDLAGVQETQYF. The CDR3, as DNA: TGTGCCTGGAGTGACCTAGCGGGGGTCCAAGAGACCCAGTACTTC.